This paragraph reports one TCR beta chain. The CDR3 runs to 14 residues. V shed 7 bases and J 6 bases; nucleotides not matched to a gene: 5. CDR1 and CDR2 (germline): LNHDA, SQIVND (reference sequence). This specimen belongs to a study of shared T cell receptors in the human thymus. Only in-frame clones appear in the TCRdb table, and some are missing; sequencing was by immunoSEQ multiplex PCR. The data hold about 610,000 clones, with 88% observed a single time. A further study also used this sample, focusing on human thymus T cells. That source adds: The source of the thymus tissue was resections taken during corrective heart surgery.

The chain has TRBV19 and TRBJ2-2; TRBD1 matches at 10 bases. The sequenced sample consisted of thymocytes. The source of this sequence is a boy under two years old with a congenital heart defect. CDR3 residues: CASKAGQGSGELFF. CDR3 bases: TGTGCCAGTAAGGCGGGACAGGGGTCCGGGGAGCTGTTTTTT.